What follows are 19 T cell receptor beta chains derived from one specimen sequenced in a study of identical twins. TCRdb re-called the 5' RACE reads through MiXCR, storing one row per CDR3 protein. The repertoire consists of hundreds of thousands of distinct CDR3 sequences, with around 6% occurring once and the leading ten covering approximately 1.6%. Sequenced input: naive T cells sorted from blood. The receptors were sampled from a man between 18 and 29 years old in good health.

This clonotype appeared a few times. The V and J genes are TRBV2 and TRBJ2-1; 7 nucleotides align to TRBD1. Germline-derived CDR1 and CDR2 are SNHLY and FYNNEI. V lost 3 bases and J lost 5; bases outside the gene matches: 4. This CDR3 is built from 14 residues. CDR3 DNA: TGTGCCAGCAGTGATTGGGACAGCGACAATGAGCAGTTCTTC. Its protein is CASSDWDSDNEQFF.

This clonotype was found many times. The rearrangement uses TRBV7-9 and TRBJ2-7; D is possibly TRBD1 or TRBD2 (5 bases each). The CDR3 spans 16 residues. Germline loops: CDR1 SEHNR, CDR2 FQNEAQ (reference sequence). V gave up 5 bases and J gave up 3 bases, with 20 bases separating them. The CDR3 bases are TGTGCCAGCAGCCAGGCACGGGGCGATTGGGGCTACGAGCAGTACTTC. Amino acids: CASSQARGDWGYEQYF.

This clonotype has just a few counts. CDR3 loop: CASSARGLQPQHF. In DNA, the CDR3 is TGTGCCAGCAGCGCGCGGGGGCTTCAGCCCCAGCATTTT. The chain recombines TRBV7-2 with TRBJ1-5, with D possibly being TRBD1 (6 bases). The CDR3 has 13 amino acids. Germline V lookup: CDR1 SGHTA, CDR2 FQGNSA. The ends were cut back, 5 bases at V and 6 bases at J, with 11 bases in the middle.

Regarding this clonotype: Sequence at one end of the junction differs from germline and may be a read error. The chain combines TRBV29-1 with TRBJ2-1, with D unresolved. CDR3 length: 11 amino acids. Germline V gene lookup returns CDR1 SQVTM and CDR2 ANQGSEA. CDR3 region: CSVESGQPGLF. CDR3 coding DNA: TGCAGCGTTGAATCAGGTCAGCCAGGACTCTTC.

The chain joins TRBV2 to TRBJ1-2; D is undetermined. The ends were cut back, 3 bases at V and 1 base at J, with 6 bases in the middle. Germline lookup yields CDR1 SNHLY and CDR2 FYNNEI. This CDR3 region has 13 residues. CDR3 sequence: CASSENLNYGYTF. CDR3 in DNA: TGTGCCAGCAGTGAGAACCTTAACTATGGCTACACCTTC. The full variable domain, completed using reference TRBV2 and TRBJ1-2, is EPEVTQTPSHQVTQMGQEVILRCVPISNHLYFYWYRQILGQKVEFLVSFYNNEISEKSEIFDDQFSVERPDGSNFTLKIRSTKLEDSAMYFCASSENLNYGYTFGSGTRLTVV.

At least ten counts were recorded for this clonotype. This rearrangement joins TRBV20-1 to TRBJ2-1; no firm D call. Germline values: CDR1 DFQATT, CDR2 SNEGSKA (reference sequence). V lost 0 bases and J lost 5, with 5 bases in between. CDR3 length: 12 amino acids. CDR3 amino acids: CSAREMDNEQFF. The CDR3 coding sequence is TGCAGTGCTAGAGAAATGGACAATGAGCAGTTCTTC.

This clonotype was seen only a few times. The chain carries TRBV24-1 and TRBJ2-7; 7 positions match TRBD1. The V gene's germline CDR1 is KGHDR and CDR2 SFDVKD. The trim removed 6 bases at V and 6 bases at J, leaving 10 bases unmatched. The CDR3 covers 14 residues. The CDR3 nucleotides read TGTGCCACCAGTCCGGGACAGCTATTTGGCGAGCAGTACTTC. Encoded protein: CATSPGQLFGEQYF.

Ten or more counts support this clonotype. In nucleotides, the CDR3 is TGTGCCAGCAGGTCGGCCTTACCCTACACCTTC. Protein product: CASRSALPYTF. The J gene is TRBJ1-2, the V gene TRBV2; no firm D call. Germline loops: CDR1 SNHLY, CDR2 FYNNEI. V was clipped by 6 bases and J by 10 bases, with 12 bases between them. The CDR3 loop spans 11 amino acids.

This clonotype was observed at least ten times. This chain connects TRBV29-1 to TRBJ2-1; 13 bases fit TRBD2. V lost 7 bases and J lost 10; bases outside the gene matches: 13. Germline CDR1 SQVTM, CDR2 ANQGSEA. There are 15 residues in the CDR3. The CDR3: CSGKTSGRPDSEQFF. The CDR3 DNA reads as TGCAGCGGGAAGACTAGCGGGAGGCCGGACTCCGAGCAGTTCTTC.

There are many counts of this clonotype. The chain carries TRBV28 and TRBJ2-1; D might be TRBD2 (5 bases). This CDR3 comprises 14 residues. Germline V gene lookup returns CDR1 MDHEN and CDR2 SYDVKM. The V gene lost 7 bases and the J gene lost 0 bases, with 10 bases spanning the gap. The CDR3 protein is CASTRTGSYNEQFF. The CDR3 DNA reads TGTGCCAGCACCCGGACTGGCTCCTACAATGAGCAGTTCTTC.

This clonotype was seen repeatedly, ten times or more. This chain uses TRBV29-1 with TRBJ2-2, with TRBD1 matching over 7 bases. J was trimmed by 4 bases and V by 5 bases; bases with no gene match: 7. The CDR3 totals 14 residues. In germline, CDR1 is SQVTM, CDR2 ANQGSEA. The DNA of the CDR3 is TGCAGCGTTTTCAACAGGGGAAGCACCGGGGAGCTGTTTTTT. Protein: CSVFNRGSTGELFF.

As to this clonotype: This could be a read error, since a much larger clone is one nucleotide away. V usage is TRBV10-3 and J usage is TRBJ2-3; 9 bases are shared with TRBD2. Germline CDR1 is ENHRY and CDR2 is SYGVKD. This CDR3 contains 15 residues. The CDR3 DNA reads as TGTGTCATCAGTGAGACTAGCGGAAGCACAGATACGCAGTATTTT. It encodes CVISETSGSTDTQYF.

In its sample, this clonotype was seen a few times. CDR3 coding DNA: TGCAGTGTTCGAATAGGGATTGCCAAAAACATTCAGTACTTC. This codes for CSVRIGIAKNIQYF. The V call is TRBV29-1, the J call TRBJ2-4; D remains unclear. The CDR3 spans 14 residues. The germline V gene encodes CDR1 SQVTM and CDR2 ANQGSEA.

This clonotype was seen many times. The chain recombines TRBV6-5 with TRBJ2-1; D uncertain. The ends were cut back, 2 bases at V and 7 bases at J, with 3 bases in the middle. The CDR3 is 11 residues long. Germline V gene lookup returns CDR1 MNHEY and CDR2 SVGAGI. For the CDR3, the DNA is TGTGCCAGCAGTTACGGTAATGAGCAGTTCTTC. Encoded protein: CASSYGNEQFF.

In this sample, this clonotype turned up many times. The genes are TRBV29-1 and TRBJ2-1; D remains ambiguous. From germline, CDR1 is SQVTM and CDR2 ANQGSEA. This CDR3 is built from 10 residues. Trimming cost V 8 bases and J 5 bases, with 7 bases left between them. CDR3 region: CSLGNNEQFF. In DNA, the CDR3 is TGCAGCCTGGGGAACAATGAGCAGTTCTTC.

The rearrangement links TRBV6-1 to TRBJ1-6; 8 bases are a match to TRBD1. V was pared by 6 bases and J by 10 bases, with 11 bases of the junction left unmatched. The CDR3 loop spans 15 amino acids. CDR1 is MNHNS, CDR2 SASEGT, per germline. In nucleotides, the CDR3 is TGTGCCAGCAGCGCAGGACAGGGAGGAAGATCACCCCTCCACTTT. Amino acids: CASSAGQGGRSPLHF.

The sample holds many counts of this clonotype. The chain combines TRBV12-3 or TRBV12-4 with TRBJ2-1; maybe TRBD1 (5 bases). Between the trimmed V and J ends, which lost 5 bases and 4 bases, there was a span of 12 bases. This CDR3 has 14 residues. CDR3: CASSGQGGYNEQFF. The CDR3 region has the DNA TGTGCCAGCAGTGGGCAGGGTGGTTACAATGAGCAGTTCTTC.

This clonotype was observed many times. The chain carries TRBV29-1 and TRBJ2-2; D is possibly TRBD2 (5 bases). Trimming stripped 4 bases from V and 6 bases from J, with 6 bases between. CDR1 is SQVTM and CDR2 is ANQGSEA in the germline V gene. The CDR3 sequence is 11 residues long. The CDR3 loop is CSVVRAGELFF. The DNA of the CDR3 is TGCAGCGTTGTGCGGGCCGGGGAGCTGTTTTTT.

This clonotype was seen at least ten times. The chain links TRBV29-1 to TRBJ1-1, with a weak D call TRBD1 (5 bases). Trimming shortened V by 7 bases and J by 0 bases, and 12 bases separated the two germline ends. Per germline, CDR1 SQVTM and CDR2 ANQGSEA. CDR3 length: 13 amino acids. CDR3 nucleotide sequence: TGCAGCGGGGGACGGCGACTGAACACTGAAGCTTTCTTT. Amino acids: CSGGRRLNTEAFF.